What follows are 25 T cell receptor beta chains derived from one specimen sequenced in a study of blood T cell repertoires in COVID-19. Method: immunoSEQ multiplex PCR; TCRdb's copy keeps in-frame clones and lacks some. This sample has about 200,000 clones, with roughly 94% found just once. The sequenced sample was peripheral blood. The receptor source for this set is a man younger than 45 with acute or convalescent COVID-19.

V and J are TRBV11-3 and TRBJ2-5, with 9 bases identical to TRBD2. Germline assignment: CDR1 SGHNT and CDR2 YENEEA. The CDR3 length is 17 residues. With 1 base clipped from V and 7 bases from J, the junction kept 13 bases outside the gene matches. In nucleotides, the CDR3 is TGTGCCAGCAGCTTAGGTTGGAGCGGGAGGATCGCCGGGACCCAGTACTTC. As protein: CASSLGWSGRIAGTQYF.

The rearrangement links TRBV19 to TRBJ1-6, with unresolved D. The CDR3 extends over 17 amino acids. The germline V gene has CDR1 LNHDA and CDR2 SQIVND (reference sequence). The V and J ends lost 1 base and 2 bases respectively, with 12 bases between them. In DNA form, the CDR3 reads TGTGCCAGTAGTATAGGAGGGTTTTGGACCTATAATTCACCCCTCCACTTT. Protein sequence: CASSIGGFWTYNSPLHF.

The chain has TRBV2 and TRBJ2-3; D not resolved. There are 13 residues in the CDR3. Trimming stripped 4 bases from V and 1 base from J, with 6 bases between. Germline lookup yields CDR1 SNHLY and CDR2 FYNNEI. CDR3 protein: CASSGLGTDTQYF. The CDR3, as DNA: TGTGCCAGCAGTGGGCTCGGCACAGATACGCAGTATTTT.

The rearrangement uses TRBV30 and TRBJ2-7; TRBD2 agrees at 9 bases. This CDR3 has 11 amino acids. The ends lost 7 bases at V and 7 bases at J; junction bases unmatched: 5. From germline, CDR1 is GTSNPN and CDR2 SVGIG (reference sequence). Written as DNA, the CDR3 is TGTGCCTTAGCGGGAGTGCGGGAGCAGTACTTC. Protein product: CALAGVREQYF. The full variable domain, its missing parts supplied by reference TRBV30 and TRBJ2-7, is SQTIHQWPATLVQPVGSPLSLECTVEGTSNPNLYWYRQAAGRGLQLLFYSVGIGQISSEVPQNLSASRPQDRQFILSSKKLLLSDSGFYLCALAGVREQYFGPGTRLTVT.

This chain links TRBV15 with TRBJ1-2; 7 bases agree with TRBD1. J was trimmed by 3 bases and V by 4 bases; bases with no gene match: 11. Germline loops: CDR1 LNHNV, CDR2 YYDKDF (reference sequence). The CDR3 covers 16 residues. This chain's CDR3 is CATSKITGVHYYGYTF. CDR3 nucleotide sequence: TGTGCCACCAGCAAGATCACAGGGGTCCACTACTATGGCTACACCTTC.

The chain links TRBV19 to TRBJ2-3, with TRBD2 matching over 13 bases. This CDR3 has 16 residues. CDR1 is LNHDA and CDR2 is SQIVND in the germline V gene (reference sequence). V was pared by 5 bases and J by 4 bases, with 6 bases of the junction left unmatched. The CDR3: CASSARLAGGADTQYF. DNA of the CDR3: TGTGCCAGTAGTGCAAGACTAGCGGGAGGCGCAGATACGCAGTATTTT.

The rearrangement uses TRBV2 and TRBJ1-1; D ambiguous. Germline V gives CDR1 SNHLY, CDR2 FYNNEI. The CDR3 has 14 amino acids. V was trimmed by 6 bases and J by 3 bases, leaving 14 bases between them. CDR3 sequence: CASSGERSYTEAFF. CDR3 nucleotide sequence: TGTGCCAGCAGCGGGGAGAGGAGTTACACTGAAGCTTTCTTT.

This chain links TRBV5-6 with TRBJ2-5; weak D call: TRBD2 (6 bases). Germline lookup yields CDR1 SGHDT and CDR2 YYEEEE. Deletions cut 3 bases from V and 2 bases from J, with 11 bases between. The CDR3 extends over 14 amino acids. The CDR3 nucleotides read TGTGCCAGCAGCTGGAGGGACCGGCAAGAGACCCAGTACTTC. Its translation is CASSWRDRQETQYF.

The V and J genes are TRBV6-2 or TRBV6-3 and TRBJ1-1, with TRBD1 as a possible D gene (5 bases). This CDR3 contains 15 residues. V lost 3 bases and J lost 5, with 16 bases in between. Germline V gene lookup returns CDR1 MNHEY and CDR2 SVGEGT. The DNA for the CDR3 is TGTGCCAGCAGTTATAACCAGGGCCTGGGAACTGAAGCTTTCTTT. Translation: CASSYNQGLGTEAFF.

This chain links TRBV10-2 with TRBJ2-1; D is possibly TRBD2 (6 bases). This CDR3 spans 18 amino acids. V lost 7 bases to trimming and J lost 7 bases, with 29 bases between them. The germline V gene encodes CDR1 WSHSY and CDR2 SAAADI. The CDR3 here is CASKTRLRGSMMGNEQFF. The DNA for the CDR3 is TGCGCCAGCAAAACTCGCCTGCGGGGTAGCATGATGGGGAATGAGCAGTTCTTC.

The V call is TRBV6-6, the J call TRBJ1-1; D unclear. The CDR3 totals 14 residues. Germline-derived CDR1 and CDR2 are MNHNY and SVGAGI (reference sequence). The ends were cut back, 2 bases at V and 0 bases at J, with 7 bases in the middle. For the CDR3, the DNA is TGTGCCAGCAGTTACGAGTTAATGAACACTGAAGCTTTCTTT. As protein: CASSYELMNTEAFF.

The chain combines TRBV11-3 with TRBJ2-1, with D perhaps matching TRBD1 (6 bases). V was clipped by 3 bases and J by 3 bases, with 9 bases between them. CDR3 length equals 14 residues. The germline gives CDR1 SGHNT, CDR2 YENEEA. The DNA of the CDR3 is TGTGCCAGCAGCTTTGGACAGCACTACAATGAGCAGTTCTTC. Amino acids: CASSFGQHYNEQFF.

V usage is TRBV3-1 (or the pseudogene TRBV3-2) and J usage is TRBJ1-5, with TRBD1 as a possible D gene (5 bases). Per the germline V gene, CDR1 is LGHDT and CDR2 is YNNKEL (reference sequence). V lost 6 bases, J lost 6 bases, and 15 bases lay in between. The CDR3 has 14 amino acids. The CDR3: CASSLQGAGQPQHF. The CDR3 nucleotides are TGTGCCAGCAGTCTTCAGGGTGCAGGTCAGCCCCAGCATTTT.

This clone was seen just once. The genes are TRBV5-1 and TRBJ1-1, with 9 bases aligning to TRBD1. The germline gives CDR1 SGHRS, CDR2 YFSETQ. The CDR3 is 16 residues long. Losses at the gene ends were 0 bases for V and 5 bases for J; bases not matched to a gene: 8. The DNA of the CDR3 is TGCGCCAGCAGCTTGGTGCCCGGGGACAGGGCGACTGAAGCTTTCTTT. Its translation: CASSLVPGDRATEAFF. Combining the CDR3 with reference TRBV5-1 and TRBJ1-1 gives the whole variable domain KAGVTQTPRYLIKTRGQQVTLSCSPISGHRSVSWYQQTPGQGLQFLFEYFSETQRNKGNFPGRFSGRQFSNSRSEMNVSTLELGDSALYLCASSLVPGDRATEAFFGQGTRLTVV.

This chain connects TRBV9 to TRBJ2-5; the match to TRBD1 covers 8 bases. The trim removed 9 bases at V and 5 bases at J, leaving 9 bases unmatched. The CDR3 covers 13 residues. Germline V CDR1 and CDR2: SGDLS, YYNGEE. The CDR3, as DNA: TGTGCCACCGCACAGGGGGACGGCGAGACCCAGTACTTC. It translates to CATAQGDGETQYF.

This chain joins TRBV10-2 and TRBJ2-1; D is uncertain. Between the trimmed V and J ends, which lost 4 bases and 5 bases, there was a span of 3 bases. This CDR3 region has 11 residues. The germline gives CDR1 WSHSY, CDR2 SAAADI. CDR3 nucleotide sequence: TGCGCCAGCAGTGCAGACAATGAGCAGTTCTTC. This translates into CASSADNEQFF.

The chain combines TRBV21-1 with TRBJ2-1; TRBD1, as called in the table, went unchecked against the DNA. TRBV21-1 is an annotated pseudogene. The CDR3 sequence is 17 residues long. For the CDR3, the DNA is TGTGCCAGCAGCCCTCCGGGACAGGCCCTCTTGAACAATGAGCAGTTCTTC. It is translated as CASSPPGQALLNNEQFF.

This clone was picked up one time. This chain's CDR3 is CASTPDRVGQPQHF. Written as DNA, the CDR3 is TGTGCCAGTACTCCCGACAGGGTCGGGCAGCCCCAGCATTTT. This chain connects TRBV19 to TRBJ1-5; 7 bases line up with TRBD1. The V and J ends lost 7 bases and 7 bases, in that order; junction bases with no gene match: 10. The V gene's germline CDR1 is LNHDA and CDR2 SQIVND (reference sequence). The CDR3 sequence is 14 residues long.

V is TRBV6-4 and J is TRBJ1-6, with unresolved D. V was shortened by 5 bases and J by 10 bases, with 21 bases between the two germline ends. Germline V gene lookup returns CDR1 MRHNA and CDR2 SNTAGT. The length of the CDR3 is 16 residues. CDR3 sequence (DNA): TGTGCCAGCAGTCCCGAGGCGGGCGACAAGGGATCACCCCTCCACTTT. Amino acids: CASSPEAGDKGSPLHF.

V gene TRBV11-2 combines with J gene TRBJ2-7; D not certain. The CDR3 covers 11 residues. V lost 3 bases and J lost 4, with 4 bases in between. Germline V gene lookup returns CDR1 SGHAT and CDR2 FQNNGV. The CDR3 loop is CASSFHYEQYF. The CDR3 DNA reads TGTGCCAGCAGCTTTCATTACGAGCAGTACTTC.

The gene calls are TRBV9 and TRBJ2-2; D gene ambiguous. The V gene's germline CDR1 is SGDLS and CDR2 YYNGEE. The CDR3 spans 14 residues. V dropped 3 bases and J dropped 0 bases, with 6 bases sitting between them. The CDR3, as DNA: TGTGCCAGCAGCGCGTACACGAACACCGGGGAGCTGTTTTTT. Its translation is CASSAYTNTGELFF. Together with reference TRBV9 and TRBJ2-2, the CDR3 gives the full variable domain: DSGVTQTPKHLITATGQRVTLRCSPRSGDLSVYWYQQSLDQGLQFLIQYYNGEERAKGNILERFSAQQFPDLHSELNLSSLELGDSALYFCASSAYTNTGELFFGEGSRLTVL.

The V call is TRBV9, the J call TRBJ1-1, with a weak D call TRBD1 (5 bases). The germline V gene has CDR1 SGDLS and CDR2 YYNGEE. Trimming removed 7 bases at V and 4 bases at J, with 17 bases between. CDR3 length equals 14 residues. CDR3 sequence reads: CASGVGASATEAFF. For the CDR3, the DNA is TGTGCCAGCGGGGTAGGGGCCTCCGCCACTGAAGCTTTCTTT. Full variable domain (missing parts from reference TRBV9 and TRBJ1-1): DSGVTQTPKHLITATGQRVTLRCSPRSGDLSVYWYQQSLDQGLQFLIQYYNGEERAKGNILERFSAQQFPDLHSELNLSSLELGDSALYFCASGVGASATEAFFGQGTRLTVV.

In this sample, this clone turned up once. The chain couples TRBV5-1 to TRBJ1-3, with a tentative D call TRBD1 (5 bases). Germline V gives CDR1 SGHRS, CDR2 YFSETQ. The CDR3 spans 12 residues. Trimming removed 5 bases at V and 8 bases at J, with 11 bases between. The CDR3 reads CASRGEADTIYF. Here the CDR3 DNA reads TGCGCCAGCAGAGGGGAGGCGGACACCATATATTTT.

This rearrangement joins TRBV6-5 to TRBJ2-5; no clear D gene. The CDR3 runs 11 residues. The germline CDR1 and CDR2 sequences are MNHEY and SVGAGI. The V end was cut by 2 bases, the J end by 4 bases, with 2 bases between. The CDR3 sequence: CASSYLETQYF. For the CDR3, the DNA is TGTGCCAGCAGTTACCTAGAGACCCAGTACTTC.

This chain connects TRBV3-1 (or the pseudogene TRBV3-2) to TRBJ2-5; the D is unclear. The CDR3 is 14 residues long. CDR1 LGHDT and CDR2 YNNKEL come from the germline V gene (reference sequence). V dropped 1 base and J dropped 2 bases, with 8 bases sitting between them. CDR3 DNA sequence: TGTGCCAGCAGCCAAGTCAACCAGCAAGAGACCCAGTACTTC. It yields the protein CASSQVNQQETQYF.